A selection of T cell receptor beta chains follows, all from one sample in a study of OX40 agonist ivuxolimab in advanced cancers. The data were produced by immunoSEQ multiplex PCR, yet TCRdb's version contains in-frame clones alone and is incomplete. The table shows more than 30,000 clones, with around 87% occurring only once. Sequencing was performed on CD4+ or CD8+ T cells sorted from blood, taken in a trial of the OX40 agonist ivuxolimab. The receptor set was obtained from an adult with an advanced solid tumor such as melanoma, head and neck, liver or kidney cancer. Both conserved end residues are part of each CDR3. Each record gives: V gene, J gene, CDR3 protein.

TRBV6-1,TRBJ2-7,CASRTSGYEQYF
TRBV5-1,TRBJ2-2,CASSAREGLNTGELFF
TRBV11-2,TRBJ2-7,CASSLDTAGGREQYF
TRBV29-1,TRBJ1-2,CSVGFDGYTF
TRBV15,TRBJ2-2,CATSRGTPGTGELFF
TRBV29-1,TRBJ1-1,CSVRPQGNTEAFF
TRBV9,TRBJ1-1,CASSLGQGPEAFF
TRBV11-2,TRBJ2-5,CASSSIRVSETQYF
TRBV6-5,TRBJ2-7,CASRSDSYEQYF
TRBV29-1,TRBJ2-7,CSVLGGYEQYF
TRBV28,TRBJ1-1,CASSFEGTGLDTEAFF
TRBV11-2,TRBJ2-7,CASSLSLGRGSYEQYF
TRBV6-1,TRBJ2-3,CASKVRDTSTDTQYF
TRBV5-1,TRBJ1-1,CASSLGGSDTEAFF
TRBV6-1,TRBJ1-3,CASLRSGSGNTIYF
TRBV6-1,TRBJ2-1,CASSEWTAPESLQDEQFF
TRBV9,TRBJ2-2,CASSVAAGAHTGELFF
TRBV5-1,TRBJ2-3,CASSLGASPSTDTQYF
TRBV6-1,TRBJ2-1,CASSELGLAGVYNEQFF
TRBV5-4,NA,CASSLVAGGSEQYF
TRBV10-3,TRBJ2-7,CAIRPGSGLYYEQYF
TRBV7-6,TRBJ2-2,CASSLPRTGELFF
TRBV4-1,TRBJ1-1,CASSQDAQGFGNTEAFF
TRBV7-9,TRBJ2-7,CASSLGAGQGYYEQYF
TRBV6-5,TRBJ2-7,CANRHQSGTSYEQYF
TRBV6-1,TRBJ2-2,CASSEALSRMAGELFF
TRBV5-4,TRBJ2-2,CASSLIPDPNTGELFF
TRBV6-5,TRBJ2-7,CASGSRRGTYEQYF
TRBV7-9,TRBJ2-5,CASRPRDGGPQYF
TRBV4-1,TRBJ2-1,CASSQDWDVANEQFF
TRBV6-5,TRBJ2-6,CASSGRSGANVLTF
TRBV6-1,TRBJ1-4,CASSEDRGRAKLFF
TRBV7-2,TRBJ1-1,CASSLAPRANTEAFF
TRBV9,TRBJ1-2,CASSSEGHYGYTF
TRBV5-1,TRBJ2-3,CASSARGLGTDTQYF
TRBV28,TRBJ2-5,CASSLAGGPRETQYF
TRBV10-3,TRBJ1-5,CAISDDRGSNQPQHF
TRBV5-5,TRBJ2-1,CASSLIRGSAGGVGYNEQFF
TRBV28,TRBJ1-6,CASTFGQPDSPLHF
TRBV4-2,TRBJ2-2,CASSQERTGDHTGELFF
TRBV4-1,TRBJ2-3,CASSRSGGGLTDTQYF
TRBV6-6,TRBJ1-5,CASSYPDLREPQHF
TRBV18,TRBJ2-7,CASSPDSLPYEQYF
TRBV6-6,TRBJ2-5,CASSYPDRGKETQYF